The source of this T cell receptor (beta chain) is a study of blood T cell repertoires in COVID-19. Authors' data handling: Cell counts per sample came from amplifying reference gene primers. The data were produced by immunoSEQ multiplex PCR, yet TCRdb's version contains in-frame clones alone and is incomplete. From that table come the V and J calls and clone size; the DNA was used to work out D and trimming. The sample has some 110,000 clones, about 85% seen once. V was clipped by 5 bases and J by 5 bases; unmatched bases: 9. CDR3 length equals 14 residues. Per the germline V gene, CDR1 is SQVTM and CDR2 is ANQGSEA.

This chain connects TRBV29-1 to TRBJ2-5; 9 nucleotides match TRBD2. The sequenced material came from peripheral blood. The sequence was collected from a man aged 45-65 years with acute or convalescent COVID-19. The DNA of the CDR3 is TGCAGCGTTATACTAGCGGGCCCAGGGGAGACCCAGTACTTC. This encodes CSVILAGPGETQYF.